This TCR beta chain derives from a study of CD8 T cells in ankylosing spondylitis. Study-level findings and limits: Reportedly, matched ankylosing spondylitis synovial fluid was significantly enriched for disease-linked clones. In ankylosing spondylitis blood, a motif of seven or eight highly homologous TCR beta variants appeared characteristic.

Libraries of TCR beta came from quantitative 5'-RACE with molecular barcodes. MiXCR, run by TCRdb on the 5' RACE reads, gives a single entry per CDR3 protein. The table has hundreds of thousands of distinct CDR3 sequences, 20% seen once. Points on this clonotype: The antigen is unknown.

The CDR3 consists of 15 residues. V trimming: 3 bases; J trimming: 6 bases; junction bases outside the gene matches: 10. Germline CDR1 is DFQATT and CDR2 is SNEGSKA (reference sequence). The TCR was taken from a female donor with ankylosing spondylitis or in good health (not recorded which). What was sequenced was blood, either unsorted or a sorted T cell fraction (not recorded which). This chain connects TRBV20-1 to TRBJ2-3; 9 bases fit TRBD2. Here the CDR3 DNA reads TGCAGTGCTAGTCTCGCTAGCGGGACCGCTGATACGCAGTATTTT. It is translated as CSASLASGTADTQYF.